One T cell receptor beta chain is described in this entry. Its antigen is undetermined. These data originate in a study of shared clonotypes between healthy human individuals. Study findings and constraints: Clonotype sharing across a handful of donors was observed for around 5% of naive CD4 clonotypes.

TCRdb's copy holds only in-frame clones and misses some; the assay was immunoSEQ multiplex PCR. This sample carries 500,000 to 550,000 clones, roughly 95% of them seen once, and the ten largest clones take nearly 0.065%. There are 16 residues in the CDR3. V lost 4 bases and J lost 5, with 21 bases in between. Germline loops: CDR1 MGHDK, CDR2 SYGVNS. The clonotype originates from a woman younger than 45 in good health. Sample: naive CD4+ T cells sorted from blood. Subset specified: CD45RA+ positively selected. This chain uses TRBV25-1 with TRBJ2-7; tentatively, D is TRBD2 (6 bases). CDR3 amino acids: CASSARFGTFVNEQYF. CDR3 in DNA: TGTGCCAGCAGTGCGCGCTTTGGGACTTTTGTCAACGAGCAGTACTTC.